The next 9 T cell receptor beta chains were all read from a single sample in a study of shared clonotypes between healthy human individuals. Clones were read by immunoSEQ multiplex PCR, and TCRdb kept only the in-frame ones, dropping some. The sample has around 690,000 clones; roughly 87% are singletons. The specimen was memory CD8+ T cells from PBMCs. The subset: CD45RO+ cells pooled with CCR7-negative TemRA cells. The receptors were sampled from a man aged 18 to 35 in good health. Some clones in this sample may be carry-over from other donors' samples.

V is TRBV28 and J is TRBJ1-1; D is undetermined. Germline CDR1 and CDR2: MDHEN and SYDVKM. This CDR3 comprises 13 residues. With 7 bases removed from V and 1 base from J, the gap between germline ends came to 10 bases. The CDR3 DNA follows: TGTGCCAGCATACAGTTAGGGAACACTGAAGCTTTCTTT. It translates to CASIQLGNTEAFF.

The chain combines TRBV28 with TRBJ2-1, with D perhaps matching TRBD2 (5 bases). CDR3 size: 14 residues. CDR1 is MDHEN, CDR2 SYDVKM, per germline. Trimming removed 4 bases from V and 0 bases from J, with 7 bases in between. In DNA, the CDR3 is TGTGCCAGCAGTTCTCGGGGCTCCTACAATGAGCAGTTCTTC. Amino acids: CASSSRGSYNEQFF.

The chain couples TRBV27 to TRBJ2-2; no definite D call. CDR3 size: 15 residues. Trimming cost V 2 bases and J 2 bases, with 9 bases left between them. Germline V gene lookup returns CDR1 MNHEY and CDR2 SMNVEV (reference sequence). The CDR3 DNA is TGTGCCAGCAGTTTACACGGGCCCAACACCGGGGAGCTGTTTTTT. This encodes CASSLHGPNTGELFF.

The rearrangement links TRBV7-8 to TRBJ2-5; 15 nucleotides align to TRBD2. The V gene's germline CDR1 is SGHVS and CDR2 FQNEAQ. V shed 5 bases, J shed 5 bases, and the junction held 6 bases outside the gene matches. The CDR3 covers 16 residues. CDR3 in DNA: TGTGCCAGCAGCCCAGGGACTAGCGGGAGGTGGGAGACCCAGTACTTC. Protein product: CASSPGTSGRWETQYF.

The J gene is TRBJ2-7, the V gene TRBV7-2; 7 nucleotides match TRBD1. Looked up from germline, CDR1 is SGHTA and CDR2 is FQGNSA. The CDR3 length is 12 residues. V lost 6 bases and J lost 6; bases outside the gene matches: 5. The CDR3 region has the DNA TGTGCCAGCAGTCAACAGGGGCTCGAGCAGTACTTC. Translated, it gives CASSQQGLEQYF. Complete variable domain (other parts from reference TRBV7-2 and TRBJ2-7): GAGVSQSPSNKVTEKGKDVELRCDPISGHTALYWYRQSLGQGLEFLIYFQGNSAPDKSGLPSDRFSAERTGGSVSTLTIQRTQQEDSAVYLCASSQQGLEQYFGPGTRLTVT.

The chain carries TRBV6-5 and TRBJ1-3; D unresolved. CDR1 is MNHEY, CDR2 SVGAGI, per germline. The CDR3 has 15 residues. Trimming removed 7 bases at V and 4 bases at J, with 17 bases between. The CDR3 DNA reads TGTGCCAGCACCTCAAGTCCGGTTGGCGGAAACACCATATATTTT. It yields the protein CASTSSPVGGNTIYF.

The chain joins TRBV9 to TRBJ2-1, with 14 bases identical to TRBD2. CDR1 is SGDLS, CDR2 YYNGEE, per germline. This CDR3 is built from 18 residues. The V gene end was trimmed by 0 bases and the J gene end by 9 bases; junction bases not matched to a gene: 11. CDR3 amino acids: CASSVEDEGTSGSIEQFF. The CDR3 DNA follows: TGTGCCAGCAGCGTAGAGGACGAAGGGACTAGCGGGAGTATTGAGCAGTTCTTC. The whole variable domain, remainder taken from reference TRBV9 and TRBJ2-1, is DSGVTQTPKHLITATGQRVTLRCSPRSGDLSVYWYQQSLDQGLQFLIQYYNGEERAKGNILERFSAQQFPDLHSELNLSSLELGDSALYFCASSVEDEGTSGSIEQFFGPGTRLTVL.

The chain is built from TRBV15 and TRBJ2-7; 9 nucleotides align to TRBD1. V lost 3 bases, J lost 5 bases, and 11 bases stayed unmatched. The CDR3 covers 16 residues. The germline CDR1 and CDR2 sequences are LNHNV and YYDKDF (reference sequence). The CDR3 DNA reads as TGTGCCACCAGCAGTGATTTCCGGACAGGGGATAACGAGCAGTACTTC. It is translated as CATSSDFRTGDNEQYF.

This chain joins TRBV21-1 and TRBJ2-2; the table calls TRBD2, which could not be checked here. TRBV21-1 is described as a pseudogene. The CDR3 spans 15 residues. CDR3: CASSKGHSRAGELFF. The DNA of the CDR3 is TGTGCCAGCAGCAAAGGACATTCGAGGGCCGGGGAGCTGTTTTTT.